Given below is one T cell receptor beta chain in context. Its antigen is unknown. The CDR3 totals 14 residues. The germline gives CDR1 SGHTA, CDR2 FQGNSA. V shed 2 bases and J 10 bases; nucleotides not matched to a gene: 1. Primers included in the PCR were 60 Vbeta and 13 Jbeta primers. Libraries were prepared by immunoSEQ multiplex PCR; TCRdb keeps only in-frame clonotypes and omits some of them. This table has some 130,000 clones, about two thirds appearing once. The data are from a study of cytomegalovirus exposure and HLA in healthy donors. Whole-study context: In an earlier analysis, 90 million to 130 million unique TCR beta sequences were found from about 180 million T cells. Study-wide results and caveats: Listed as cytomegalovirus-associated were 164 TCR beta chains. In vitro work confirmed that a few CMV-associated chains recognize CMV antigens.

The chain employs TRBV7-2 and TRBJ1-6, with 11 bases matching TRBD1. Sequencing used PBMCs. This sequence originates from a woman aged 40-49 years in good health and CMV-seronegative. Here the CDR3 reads CASSLRTGGSPLHF. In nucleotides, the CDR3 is TGTGCCAGCAGCTTACGGACAGGGGGCTCACCCCTCCACTTT.